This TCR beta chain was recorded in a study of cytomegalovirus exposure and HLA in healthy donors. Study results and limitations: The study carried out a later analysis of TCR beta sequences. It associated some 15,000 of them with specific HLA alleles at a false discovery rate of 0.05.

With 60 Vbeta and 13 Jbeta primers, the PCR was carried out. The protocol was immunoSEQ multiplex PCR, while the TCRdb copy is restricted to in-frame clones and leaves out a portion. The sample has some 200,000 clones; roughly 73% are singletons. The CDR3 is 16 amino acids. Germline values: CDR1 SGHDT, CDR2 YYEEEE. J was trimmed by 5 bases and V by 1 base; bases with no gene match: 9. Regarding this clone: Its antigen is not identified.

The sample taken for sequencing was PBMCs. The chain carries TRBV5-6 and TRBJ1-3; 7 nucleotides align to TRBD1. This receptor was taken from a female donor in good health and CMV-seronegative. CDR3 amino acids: CASSLRLGGSRNTIYF. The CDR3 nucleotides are TGTGCCAGCAGCTTGAGGTTAGGGGGCAGTAGAAACACCATATATTTT.